Shown below are 30 T cell receptor beta chains from a single sample sequenced in a study of blood T cells in healthy people across ages. A second PCR of about 7 to 11 cycles used a sample-barcoded 5' primer and a J-beta primer mix. TCRdb used MiXCR to reprocess the 5' RACE reads, holding one entry per CDR3 protein. Found here are 760,000 or so distinct CDR3 sequences, about 25% of them singletons; the top ten hold more than 8.5%. The data were also submitted as part of a second study, on T cells of mothers and their children.

Sample: blood. The receptors stem from a boy aged 5-17 years in good health.

This chain uses TRBV25-1 with TRBJ2-7, with a tentative D call TRBD1 (5 bases). Germline lookup yields CDR1 MGHDK and CDR2 SYGVNS. V was shortened by 0 bases and J by 6 bases, with 9 bases between the two germline ends. The CDR3 is made up of 13 amino acids. Here the CDR3 DNA reads TGTGCCAGCAGTGAATATATCAGGGCCGAGCAGTACTTC. This codes for CASSEYIRAEQYF.

This rearrangement joins TRBV12-3 or TRBV12-4 to TRBJ1-2; 9 nucleotides agree with TRBD1. CDR3 length: 13 residues. The V and J ends lost 6 bases and 6 bases, in that order; junction bases with no gene match: 5. The CDR3 is CASSFDRGDGYTF. The CDR3 DNA is TGTGCCAGCAGCTTTGACAGGGGGGATGGCTACACCTTC.

The chain links TRBV12-3 or TRBV12-4 to TRBJ1-2; D is undetermined. V was trimmed by 1 base and J by 4 bases, leaving 7 bases between them. This CDR3 contains 13 residues. CDR3 in amino acids: CASSLGLSYGYTF. The CDR3 nucleotides are TGTGCCAGCAGTTTAGGGCTCAGCTATGGCTACACCTTC.

Ten or more counts support this clonotype. This chain connects TRBV28 to TRBJ2-7; weak D call: TRBD2 (6 bases). Trimming took 4 bases from V and 1 from J, leaving 11 bases between them. Per the germline V gene, CDR1 is MDHEN and CDR2 is SYDVKM. This CDR3 spans 14 amino acids. CDR3 protein: CASSYPGLSYEQYF. DNA for the CDR3: TGTGCCAGCAGTTATCCGGGACTGTCCTACGAGCAGTACTTC. The variable domain in full, with the rest retrieved from reference TRBV28 and TRBJ2-7, is DVKVTQSSRYLVKRTGEKVFLECVQDMDHENMFWYRQDPGLGLRLIYFSYDVKMKEKGDIPEGYSVSREKKERFSLILESASTNQTSMYLCASSYPGLSYEQYFGPGTRLTVT.

The chain carries TRBV3-1 and TRBJ1-2; unclear D gene. The germline gives CDR1 LGHDT, CDR2 YNNKEL (reference sequence). V lost 4 bases and J lost 1, with 10 bases in between. The CDR3 extends over 14 amino acids. The CDR3 DNA follows: TGTGCCAGCAGCCTAAATGGGATTAACTATGGCTACACCTTC. It encodes CASSLNGINYGYTF.

This clonotype was found a few times. The genes are TRBV4-1 and TRBJ1-2, with TRBD1 matching over 8 bases. Germline V lookup: CDR1 MGHRA, CDR2 YSYEKL. Unmatched junction bases numbered 15, after V lost 4 bases and J lost 8 bases. The CDR3 totals 16 residues. The CDR3 bases are TGCGCCAGCAGCCCCGGACAGGGAAGTTGGTCGCGGGGCTACACCTTC. Encoded protein: CASSPGQGSWSRGYTF.

CDR3 sequence (DNA): TGTGCCAGCAGTGGGGACATGGTCCCAGAGACCCAGTACTTC. It specifies CASSGDMVPETQYF. The chain employs TRBV6-5 and TRBJ2-7; possible D gene TRBD1, 6 bases. The DNA matches TRBJ2-5 better at its end, which makes the J call doubtful. This CDR3 has 14 residues. The germline CDR1 and CDR2 sequences are MNHEY and SVGAGI.

This chain connects TRBV10-3 to TRBJ2-1; TRBD2 matches 12 bases. The end of the DNA is better explained by TRBJ2-5, so the J call may be wrong. The CDR3 loop spans 17 amino acids. CDR1 is ENHRY and CDR2 is SYGVKD in the germline V gene. The CDR3 reads CAISEGLAGTMVETQYF. The CDR3 DNA reads as TGTGCCATCAGTGAGGGACTAGCGGGAACCATGGTAGAGACCCAGTACTTC.

CDR3 nucleotides: TGCGCCAGCTCTCCTAGTTCTGGGGCCTACGAGCAGTACTTC. Protein sequence: CASSPSSGAYEQYF. This rearrangement joins TRBV5-1 to TRBJ2-7, with D unresolved. Germline CDR1 SGHRS, CDR2 YFSETQ. CDR3 length equals 14 residues. The V and J ends lost 7 bases and 2 bases respectively, with 16 bases between them.

V usage is TRBV6-2 or TRBV6-3 and J usage is TRBJ1-1; tentative D call: TRBD1 (5 bases). CDR1 and CDR2 from the germline V gene are MNHEY and SVGEGT. V lost 4 bases and J lost 2, with 20 bases in between. CDR3 length: 17 residues. The CDR3 loop reads CASSLRTPSSSNTEAFF. CDR3 DNA: TGTGCCAGCAGTTTACGGACACCTTCCTCCAGCAACACTGAAGCTTTCTTT.

CDR3 in amino acids: CASSKGGQGADGLAKNIQYF. CDR3 in DNA: TGTGCCAGCAGCAAAGGTGGACAGGGGGCCGACGGACTAGCCAAAAACATTCAGTACTTC. This chain connects TRBV21-1 to TRBJ2-4; the listed D gene, TRBD1, was not tested against the DNA. TRBV21-1 is assigned pseudogene status. The length of the CDR3 is 20 residues.

The chain couples TRBV9 to TRBJ2-5; 12 bases match TRBD2. The germline gives CDR1 SGDLS, CDR2 YYNGEE. This CDR3 is 15 amino acids long. V shed 3 bases, J shed 5 bases, and the junction held 5 bases outside the gene matches. CDR3 in amino acids: CASSDRLAGDETQYF. DNA of the CDR3: TGTGCCAGCAGCGACCGACTAGCGGGGGATGAGACCCAGTACTTC.

This clonotype showed up just a few times. The chain recombines TRBV13 with TRBJ2-5; TRBD1 matches at 8 bases. Trimming removed 8 bases from V and 3 bases from J; junction bases left unmatched: 11. CDR3 size: 15 residues. Germline V gives CDR1 PRHDT, CDR2 FYEKMQ (reference sequence). The CDR3 sequence is CASDPGQDSEETQYF. CDR3 in DNA: TGTGCCAGCGACCCGGGACAGGACTCAGAAGAGACCCAGTACTTC.

In DNA form, the CDR3 reads TGTGCCATCAGTGAGTATGCGACAGAAACAGATACGCAGTATTTT. Translated: CAISEYATETDTQYF. The chain recombines TRBV10-3 with TRBJ2-3; tentatively, D is TRBD1 (5 bases). CDR1 is ENHRY, CDR2 SYGVKD, per germline. This CDR3 contains 15 residues. V was cut by 1 base and J by 3 bases, with 11 bases left in between.

The CDR3 region is CASRSPVPPYEQYF. DNA of the CDR3: TGTGCCAGCCGAAGTCCCGTCCCACCCTACGAGCAGTACTTC. V and J are TRBV28 and TRBJ2-7; no clear D gene. Germline V gene sequence: CDR1 MDHEN, CDR2 SYDVKM. The CDR3 consists of 14 residues. Trimming removed 8 bases from V and 2 bases from J, with 16 bases in between.

The J gene is TRBJ2-5, the V gene TRBV29-1; D might be TRBD2 (5 bases). In germline, CDR1 is SQVTM, CDR2 ANQGSEA. The length of the CDR3 is 13 residues. Trimming pared 5 bases from V and 5 bases from J, leaving 15 bases between. CDR3 sequence (DNA): TGCAGCGTTTTCCCGGAGGAGCGCGAGACCCAGTACTTC. Protein sequence: CSVFPEERETQYF.

Of note for this clonotype: The junction shows a germline mismatch at one end, possibly a read error. The rearrangement joins TRBV28 to TRBJ2-3; D possibly corresponds to TRBD2 (6 bases). The CDR3 is 15 amino acids. Germline CDR1 is MDHEN and CDR2 is SYDVKM. CDR3 amino acids: CAGRRRVASTDTQYF. The DNA for the CDR3 is TGTGCCGGCAGGCGGAGGGTAGCTAGCACAGATACGCAGTATTTT.

This clonotype turned up a few times. The chain has TRBV19 and TRBJ1-1; 7 nucleotides match TRBD1. The ends lost 8 bases at V and 2 bases at J; junction bases unmatched: 8. Germline V gene lookup returns CDR1 LNHDA and CDR2 SQIVND (reference sequence). The CDR3 covers 14 residues. As DNA, the CDR3 is TGTGCCAGTTCGGACAGGACCCGCAACACTGAAGCTTTCTTT. Translating gives CASSDRTRNTEAFF.

The gene calls are TRBV29-1 and TRBJ2-5; 9 nucleotides align to TRBD1. Germline CDR1 SQVTM, CDR2 ANQGSEA. The length of the CDR3 is 13 residues. Losses at the gene ends were 6 bases for V and 5 bases for J; bases not matched to a gene: 7. The CDR3 sequence: CSVLQGAWETQYF. CDR3 sequence (DNA): TGCAGCGTCTTACAGGGGGCCTGGGAGACCCAGTACTTC.

The chain employs TRBV7-6 and TRBJ1-2; D is possibly TRBD1 (6 bases). Trimming took 1 base from V and 4 from J, leaving 10 bases between them. The germline V gene encodes CDR1 SGHVS and CDR2 FNYEAQ. The CDR3 contains 14 residues. The CDR3 coding sequence is TGTGCCAGCAGCTTAGATCCGGGGGCCTATGGCTACACCTTC. Its protein is CASSLDPGAYGYTF.

Only a few counts were recorded for this clonotype. V is TRBV29-1 and J is TRBJ2-6; D gene ambiguous. CDR1 and CDR2 from the germline V gene are SQVTM and ANQGSEA. Trimming took off 4 bases at V and 0 bases at J, with 10 bases between the two ends. The CDR3 extends over 15 amino acids. This chain's CDR3 is CSVARSTSGANVLTF. DNA of the CDR3: TGCAGCGTTGCCCGGTCGACCTCTGGGGCCAACGTCCTGACTTTC.

V is TRBV7-9 and J is TRBJ2-4, with 10 bases identical to TRBD1. CDR1 SEHNR and CDR2 FQNEAQ come from the germline V gene (reference sequence). The J segment lost 8 bases and the V segment lost 5 bases, leaving 6 bases of the junction unmatched. The CDR3 has 14 amino acids. The CDR3 sequence is CASSQTDRGDIQYF. For the CDR3, the DNA is TGTGCCAGCAGCCAGACGGACAGGGGGGACATTCAGTACTTC.

The chain has TRBV28 and TRBJ2-2; 11 nucleotides match TRBD2. V shed 0 bases and J 2 bases; nucleotides not matched to a gene: 2. Germline V gene sequence: CDR1 MDHEN, CDR2 SYDVKM. This CDR3 region has 17 residues. The CDR3 reads CASSLWGTSGNTGELFF. CDR3 in DNA: TGTGCCAGCAGTTTATGGGGGACTAGCGGTAACACCGGGGAGCTGTTTTTT.

The chain joins TRBV7-2 to TRBJ2-7; 8 bases map to TRBD2. Germline V gene data show CDR1 as SGHTA and CDR2 as FQGNSA. The CDR3 is made up of 16 amino acids. Unmatched junction bases numbered 12, after V lost 6 bases and J lost 2 bases. The CDR3 here is CASRPTPSGHTYEQYF. As DNA, the CDR3 is TGTGCCAGCAGGCCCACACCTAGCGGGCACACCTACGAGCAGTACTTC. Full variable domain (missing parts from reference TRBV7-2 and TRBJ2-7): GAGVSQSPSNKVTEKGKDVELRCDPISGHTALYWYRQSLGQGLEFLIYFQGNSAPDKSGLPSDRFSAERTGGSVSTLTIQRTQQEDSAVYLCASRPTPSGHTYEQYFGPGTRLTVT.

This clonotype was counted only a few times. This rearrangement joins TRBV7-2 to TRBJ2-7, with 10 bases identical to TRBD1. The CDR3 consists of 16 residues. V trimming: 2 bases; J trimming: 2 bases; junction bases outside the gene matches: 6. Germline V gene data show CDR1 as SGHTA and CDR2 as FQGNSA. The CDR3 loop is CASSLHSGTGAYEQYF. The CDR3 nucleotides are TGTGCCAGCAGCTTACATAGCGGGACAGGGGCCTACGAGCAGTACTTC.

CDR3 loop: CSAREYASGTLQETQYF. In DNA form, the CDR3 reads TGCAGTGCTAGAGAGTATGCTAGCGGGACCTTACAAGAGACCCAGTACTTC. V gene TRBV20-1 combines with J gene TRBJ2-5; 9 nucleotides line up with TRBD2. The CDR3 runs to 17 residues. Germline V gene sequence: CDR1 DFQATT, CDR2 SNEGSKA (reference sequence). The V gene end was trimmed by 0 bases and the J gene end by 2 bases; junction bases not matched to a gene: 10.

This chain connects TRBV7-8 to TRBJ2-7, with 10 bases aligning to TRBD2. The V gene's germline CDR1 is SGHVS and CDR2 FQNEAQ. This CDR3 spans 13 amino acids. Trimming cost V 5 bases and J 6 bases; bases outside gene matches: 4. In nucleotides, the CDR3 is TGTGCCAGCAGCCCGAGCGGGAGGGTCGAGCAGTACTTC. Its protein is CASSPSGRVEQYF.

This clonotype was found a few times. The V gene is TRBV29-1, the J gene TRBJ2-3; 7 bases match TRBD2. V shed 6 bases and J 0 bases; nucleotides not matched to a gene: 9. This CDR3 is built from 15 residues. CDR1 is SQVTM, CDR2 ANQGSEA, per germline. This chain's CDR3 is CSVLVGLQSTDTQYF. The DNA for the CDR3 is TGCAGCGTCCTAGTGGGACTACAGAGCACAGATACGCAGTATTTT.

The gene calls are TRBV7-9 and TRBJ2-5; no clear D. Germline V gene lookup returns CDR1 SEHNR and CDR2 FQNEAQ (reference sequence). V dropped 1 base and J dropped 5 bases, with 17 bases sitting between them. The CDR3 contains 16 residues. In nucleotides, the CDR3 is TGTGCCAGCAGCTTAGGGATGAAAGATTACGGTGAGACCCAGTACTTC. It translates to CASSLGMKDYGETQYF.

This clonotype was picked up one time. V and J are TRBV28 and TRBJ1-1; a weak D match, TRBD1 (5 bases). The CDR3 length is 14 residues. Germline loops: CDR1 MDHEN, CDR2 SYDVKM. V gave up 7 bases and J gave up 6 bases, with 18 bases separating them. The CDR3 protein is CASTPRVPGAEAFF. CDR3 sequence (DNA): TGTGCCAGCACGCCACGGGTCCCGGGGGCTGAAGCTTTCTTT.